The present TCR beta chain was sequenced within a study of blood T cells in healthy people across ages. V gave up 0 bases and J gave up 0 bases, with 8 bases separating them. Germline CDR1 is SGHAT and CDR2 is FQNNGV. There are 16 residues in the CDR3. The use of a sample-barcoded 5' primer and a J-beta primer mix characterized a second PCR of roughly 6 to 12 cycles. One entry per CDR3 protein results from TCRdb running MiXCR on the 5' RACE reads. This sample has about 650,000 distinct CDR3 sequences; roughly 32% occur once, and the top ten carry 15% to 17%. The sample holds many counts of this clonotype.

The source of this sequence is a woman aged 80 or older in good health. The chain has TRBV11-2 and TRBJ1-4; D call uncertain. Sequenced material: blood. The CDR3 here is CASSLEYPATNEKLFF. The DNA for the CDR3 is TGTGCCAGCAGCTTAGAATACCCCGCAACTAATGAAAAACTGTTTTTT.